This T cell receptor (beta chain) was obtained from a study of CD8 T cells in ankylosing spondylitis. Whole-study findings and limits: Matched synovial fluid from ankylosing spondylitis patients was reported to be enriched for disease-linked clones. Earlier authors reported some of these motif variants in reactive arthritis synovial fluid and blood. A TCR beta motif of fewer than ten highly homologous variants seemed to mark ankylosing spondylitis blood.

TCR beta libraries were made by quantitative 5'-RACE with molecular barcodes. In TCRdb, the 5' RACE reads were re-called with MiXCR into one record per CDR3 protein. The table shows around 94,000 distinct CDR3 sequences, with about 9% occurring only once. In this sample, this clonotype turned up a few times. Its matching antigen is unknown. This CDR3 is 15 amino acids long. Germline loops: CDR1 SEHNR, CDR2 FQNEAQ (reference sequence). V lost 7 bases and J lost 1, with 16 bases in between. The source is a male donor with ankylosing spondylitis. The V call is TRBV7-9, the J call TRBJ1-1; D might be TRBD1 (6 bases). Sequenced sample: blood, either unsorted or a sorted T cell fraction (not recorded which). CDR3 in DNA: TGTGCCAGCATCTCTACGGCAGGGGCGAACACTGAAGCTTTCTTT. The encoded protein is CASISTAGANTEAFF.